This T cell receptor beta chain was observed in a study of cytomegalovirus exposure and HLA in healthy donors. Study-level points and caveats: The classifier reportedly diagnosed cytomegalovirus status with high specificity and sensitivity.

Only in-frame clones appear in the TCRdb table, and some are missing; sequencing was by immunoSEQ multiplex PCR. The repertoire consists of around 200,000 clones, with 85% to 90% occurring once and the leading ten covering about 3%. As concerns this clone: Its antigen is still unknown.

The donors were in the roughly 130-subject validation cohort, distinct from the roughly 700-subject first cohort. This CDR3 region has 15 residues. Per germline, CDR1 SNHLY and CDR2 FYNNEI. V shed 1 base and J 4 bases; nucleotides not matched to a gene: 7. The sequencing sample was made of PBMCs. This TCR came from a woman aged 18-35 years in good health and CMV-seronegative. The gene calls are TRBV2 and TRBJ2-7; 7 bases map to TRBD1. CDR3 protein: CASSEGGQLSYEQYF. The CDR3 bases are TGTGCCAGCAGTGAAGGGGGACAGTTATCTTACGAGCAGTACTTC.